This T cell receptor beta chain was observed in a study of blood T cell repertoires in COVID-19. On the study more broadly: Acute-phase and convalescent COVID-19 samples originated in the United States, Italy and Spain. Nucleic acid was either cDNA or gDNA, and it came from T cells, B-cell-depleted T cells, or PBMCs.

A few counts support this clone. The data were produced by immunoSEQ multiplex PCR, yet TCRdb's version contains in-frame clones alone and is incomplete. The sample has some 150,000 clones; about 80% are singletons. J lost 1 base, V lost 9 bases, and 3 bases had no gene match. Germline assignment: CDR1 MDHEN and CDR2 SYDVKM. The CDR3 extends over 13 amino acids. This chain joins TRBV28 and TRBJ2-7; 10 bases are a match to TRBD1. The sample comprised PBMCs or T cells enriched from blood (not recorded which). This clonotype originated in a woman aged 45-65 years who had recovered from COVID-19. For the CDR3, the DNA is TGTGCCAGTGGGACAGGGGTTTCCTACGAGCAGTACTTC. Translated, it gives CASGTGVSYEQYF.